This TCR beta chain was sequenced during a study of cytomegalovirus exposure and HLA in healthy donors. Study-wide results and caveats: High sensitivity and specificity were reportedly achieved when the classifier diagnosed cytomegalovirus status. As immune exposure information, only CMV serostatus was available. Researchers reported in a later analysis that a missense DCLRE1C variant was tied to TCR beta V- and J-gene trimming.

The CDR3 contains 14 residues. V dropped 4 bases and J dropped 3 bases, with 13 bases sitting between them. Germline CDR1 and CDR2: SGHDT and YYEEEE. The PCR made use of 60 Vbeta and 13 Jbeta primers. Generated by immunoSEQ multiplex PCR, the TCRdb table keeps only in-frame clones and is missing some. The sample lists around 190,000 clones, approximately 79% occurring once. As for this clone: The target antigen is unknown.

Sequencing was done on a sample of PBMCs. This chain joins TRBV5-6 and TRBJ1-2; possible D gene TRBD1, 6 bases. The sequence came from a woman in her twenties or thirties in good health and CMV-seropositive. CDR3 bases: TGTGCCAGCAGCCATAAAGGGGGAGACTATGGCTACACCTTC. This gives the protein CASSHKGGDYGYTF.